These 2 T cell receptor beta chains were sequenced from one sample in a study of T cells in Graves' hyperthyroidism and ophthalmopathy. The TCR beta CDR3 regions underwent amplification using RNA transcripts as the source. The study used the HTBI primer set for a first-round RT-PCR of the TCR CDR3. TCRdb ran MiXCR on the multiplex PCR reads and lists one entry per CDR3 protein. Of about 180,000 distinct CDR3 sequences listed, about 15% were seen once; the top ten hold about 31%. The material sequenced was blood. All receptors come from a woman aged 50 to 60 with Graves' hyperthyroidism.

This clonotype was seen only a few times. This may stem from a read error, because a much larger clone lies one nucleotide away. The rearrangement uses TRBV20-1 and TRBJ2-7, with D maybe TRBD2 (5 bases). In germline, CDR1 is DFQATT, CDR2 SNEGSKA (reference sequence). Trimming pared 5 bases from V and 0 bases from J, leaving 20 bases between. The CDR3 runs to 16 residues. This chain's CDR3 is CSAGGPEAFNSYEQYF. The CDR3 nucleotides are TGCAGTGCTGGAGGACCAGAGGCCTTTAACTCCTACGAGCAGTACTTC.

This clonotype came up many times. V usage is TRBV28 and J usage is TRBJ2-3; a possible D gene is TRBD1 (5 bases). This CDR3 has 14 amino acids. Germline CDR1 is MDHEN and CDR2 is SYDVKM. Trimming cost V 6 bases and J 2 bases, with 12 bases left between them. CDR3 region: CASRNMDNTDTQYF. Here the CDR3 DNA reads TGTGCCAGCAGGAACATGGACAACACAGATACGCAGTATTTT. Full variable domain (missing parts from reference TRBV28 and TRBJ2-3): DVKVTQSSRYLVKRTGEKVFLECVQDMDHENMFWYRQDPGLGLRLIYFSYDVKMKEKGDIPEGYSVSREKKERFSLILESASTNQTSMYLCASRNMDNTDTQYFGPGTRLTVL.